This T cell receptor beta chain was found in a study of cytomegalovirus exposure and HLA in healthy donors. The method was immunoSEQ multiplex PCR; TCRdb's version includes in-frame clones alone and lacks a portion of them. The table shows under 150,000 clones, with around 84% occurring only once. Points from the study as a whole: Specificity for CMV antigens was confirmed in vitro for three of the CMV-associated chains.

This clone was detected a few times. Its cognate antigen is unknown. Trimming cost V 3 bases and J 4 bases; bases outside gene matches: 8. This CDR3 is built from 15 residues. CDR1 and CDR2 from the germline V gene are SGDLS and YYNGEE. The receptor was derived from a man aged 18 to 29 in good health and CMV-seropositive. Specimen: PBMCs. The chain has TRBV9 and TRBJ2-7; 9 nucleotides align to TRBD1. The CDR3 is CASSASGTGLYEQYF. The CDR3 DNA follows: TGTGCCAGCAGCGCCTCCGGGACAGGGTTATACGAGCAGTACTTC.